What follows is one T cell receptor beta chain and its context. This entry belongs to a study of blood T cell repertoires in COVID-19. On the study more broadly: COVID-19 samples from acute and convalescent phases originated in the United States, Italy and Spain. The cDNA or gDNA used as material had been derived from T cells, B-cell-depleted T cells, or PBMCs.

CDR1 is ENHRY, CDR2 SYGVKD, per germline. The V segment lost 8 bases and the J segment 5 bases; nucleotides outside the gene matches: 6. The CDR3 has 12 amino acids. In the original processing: Scientists estimated how many nucleated cells there were by amplifying reference gene primers. The protocol was immunoSEQ multiplex PCR, while the TCRdb copy is restricted to in-frame clones and leaves out a portion. D and trimming were read from the DNA, whereas the V and J calls and clone size are those reported in that table. The sample includes tens of thousands of clones, 88% seen only once; the top ten take over 4.5%.

This clonotype was sampled from a human donor in a cohort sampled during active COVID-19. Source material: peripheral blood. The J gene is TRBJ2-7, the V gene TRBV10-3; 7 bases agree with TRBD2. In DNA, the CDR3 is TGTGCCATCGGGGACTACGGCGACGAGCAGTACTTC. Translating gives CAIGDYGDEQYF.